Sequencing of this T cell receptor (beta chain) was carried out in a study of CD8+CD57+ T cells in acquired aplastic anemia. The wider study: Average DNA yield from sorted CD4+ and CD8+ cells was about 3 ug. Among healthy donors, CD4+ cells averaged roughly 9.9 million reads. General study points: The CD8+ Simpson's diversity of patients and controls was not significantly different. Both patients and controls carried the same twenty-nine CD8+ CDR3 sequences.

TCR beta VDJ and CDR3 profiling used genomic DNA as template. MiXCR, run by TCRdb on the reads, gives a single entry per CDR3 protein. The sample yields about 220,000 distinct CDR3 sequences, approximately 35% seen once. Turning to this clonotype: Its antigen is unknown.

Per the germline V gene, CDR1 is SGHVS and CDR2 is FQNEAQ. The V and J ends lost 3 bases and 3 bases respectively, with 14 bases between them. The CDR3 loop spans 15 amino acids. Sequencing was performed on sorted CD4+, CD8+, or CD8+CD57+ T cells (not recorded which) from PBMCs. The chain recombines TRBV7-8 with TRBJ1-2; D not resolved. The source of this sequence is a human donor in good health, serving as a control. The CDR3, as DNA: TGTGCCAGCAGCTTGAAGGACCCTCACTACTATGGCTACACCTTC. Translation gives CASSLKDPHYYGYTF.